This entry lists 6 T cell receptor beta chains sequenced from one sample in a study of vaccination and CD4 T cells after COVID-19. Cultured CD4+ T cell DNA underwent sequencing with the Oncomine TCR Beta short-read assay. MiXCR, run by TCRdb on the PCR reads, gives a single entry per CDR3 protein. The sample carries some 18,000 distinct CDR3 sequences, roughly 63% recorded once. No antigens are known for them. The treatment was: roughly ten-day PBMC culture with coronavirus spike peptide pools or control peptides (ViraFEST assay). The sample taken for sequencing was CD4+ T cells from blood, cultured in vitro. Every receptor here comes from a human donor who had recovered from COVID-19.

This chain uses TRBV30 with TRBJ2-7, with D perhaps matching TRBD1 (5 bases). Germline assignment: CDR1 GTSNPN and CDR2 SVGIG (reference sequence). Trimming removed 1 base from V and 3 bases from J, with 22 bases in between. The CDR3 is 17 residues long. CDR3 sequence reads: CAWSGLNRGRPIYEQYF. CDR3 DNA sequence: TGTGCCTGGAGTGGCCTTAATAGGGGCCGACCCATCTACGAGCAGTACTTC.

The chain has TRBV30 and TRBJ2-1, with D uncertain. The CDR3 loop spans 15 amino acids. Trimming took 0 bases from V and 7 from J, leaving 16 bases between them. Germline CDR1 reads GTSNPN; CDR2 reads SVGIG (reference sequence). DNA of the CDR3: TGTGCCTGGAGTGTCCCAACACTCAAAGGGAATGAGCAGTTCTTC. Its protein is CAWSVPTLKGNEQFF.

The rearrangement joins TRBV19 to TRBJ2-3; weak D call: TRBD2 (6 bases). The CDR3 covers 12 residues. V was cut by 3 bases and J by 6 bases, with 7 bases left in between. Germline CDR1 reads LNHDA; CDR2 reads SQIVND (reference sequence). The CDR3: CASSMLADTQYF. CDR3 DNA: TGTGCCAGTAGTATGCTAGCGGATACGCAGTATTTT.

The chain joins TRBV5-1 to TRBJ2-2; weak D call: TRBD1 (7 bases). Germline V CDR1 and CDR2: SGHRS, YFSETQ. This CDR3 region has 13 residues. The V and J ends lost 4 bases and 9 bases respectively, with 13 bases between them. The CDR3 DNA sequence: TGCGCCAGCAGCCCAGGGGGGTATAGGGAGCTGTTTTTT. Its protein product is CASSPGGYRELFF.

This clonotype came up a few times. This rearrangement joins TRBV10-3 to TRBJ2-7, with 8 positions matching TRBD1. Unmatched junction bases numbered 7, after V lost 3 bases and J lost 3 bases. Germline loops: CDR1 ENHRY, CDR2 SYGVKD. This CDR3 comprises 15 residues. CDR3: CAISDPAGGGYEQYF. The CDR3 DNA follows: TGTGCCATCAGTGATCCCGCAGGGGGCGGCTACGAGCAGTACTTC.

The chain uses TRBV19 and TRBJ2-7; 7 bases are a match to TRBD2. V was clipped by 3 bases and J by 1 base; unmatched bases: 6. The CDR3 consists of 15 residues. Germline CDR1 LNHDA, CDR2 SQIVND (reference sequence). DNA of the CDR3: TGTGCCAGTAGTATCGGGGCTAGCGGATCCTACGAGCAGTACTTC. Amino acid sequence: CASSIGASGSYEQYF.